This TCR beta chain was obtained from a study of T cell responses to AZD1222 COVID-19 vaccine. Some clones are missing from TCRdb's copy, which holds only in-frame ones; the method was immunoSEQ multiplex PCR. The table includes under 150,000 clones, approximately 90% detected once. This CDR3 has 16 amino acids. Per germline, CDR1 SGDLS and CDR2 YYNGEE. V shed 2 bases and J shed 5 bases, with 17 bases lying between them. This chain links TRBV9 with TRBJ1-5; no firm D call. The receptor's source is an adult in good health. Source: peripheral blood, taken on day 0 of AZD1222 vaccination. This chain's CDR3 is CASSVGEGGTDQPQHF. The CDR3, as DNA: TGTGCCAGCAGCGTTGGGGAGGGCGGCACAGATCAGCCCCAGCATTTT.